A selection of T cell receptor beta chains follows, all from one sample in a study of post-analysis software for immune sequencing data. TCRdb recomputed calls from the PCR reads with MiXCR, one row per CDR3 protein. Of about 810,000 distinct CDR3 sequences in the sample, around 53% are singletons; the top ten hold around 4.5%. The material sequenced was blood. These receptors all stem from a girl aged 5 to 17 with multiple sclerosis. The CDR3 runs from the conserved cysteine through the conserved F or W. The order of the fields is V gene, D gene, clone size, J gene, CDR3 DNA, CDR3 protein. A D gene is named only where the DNA matches it firmly. Expanded clones get a size class; other rows say once, few or many, or leave the size out.

v_call: TRBV7-8; d_call: .; clone_size: .; j_call: TRBJ2-1; cdr3_nt: TGTGCCAGCAGCCGTTTGGGTTCCCCCCAGGGGAGTGAGCAGTTCTTC; cdr3_aa: CASSRLGSPQGSEQFF
v_call: TRBV20-1; d_call: .; clone_size: .; j_call: TRBJ2-7; cdr3_nt: TGCAGTGTCCTAAGAAATCAAGGGTCGGACGAGCAGTACTTC; cdr3_aa: CSVLRNQGSDEQYF
v_call: TRBV7-3; d_call: TRBD2; clone_size: many; j_call: TRBJ2-3; cdr3_nt: TGTGCCAGCAGCCCGGGACTAGCGGGATCAGATACGCAGTATTTT; cdr3_aa: CASSPGLAGSDTQYF
v_call: TRBV7-2; d_call: TRBD2; clone_size: .; j_call: TRBJ2-3; cdr3_nt: TGTGCCAGCAGCCCCGGATGGGCGGGGGGACATCTAAGCACAGATACGCAGTATTTT; cdr3_aa: CASSPGWAGGHLSTDTQYF
v_call: TRBV24-1; d_call: TRBD2; clone_size: .; j_call: TRBJ2-3; cdr3_nt: TGTGCCACCGGGCAGGGAGGGAGCACAGGTACGCAGTATTTT; cdr3_aa: CATGQGGSTGTQYF
v_call: TRBV5-1; d_call: TRBD2; clone_size: .; j_call: TRBJ2-5; cdr3_nt: TGCGCCAGCAGCTTGAGGACTAGCAGCCAAGAGACCCAGTACTTC; cdr3_aa: CASSLRTSSQETQYF
v_call: TRBV7-2; d_call: TRBD2; clone_size: few; j_call: TRBJ2-7; cdr3_nt: TGTGCCAGCAGCTTAGGTCATCAACTAGCGGGGGCCTACGAGCAGTACTTC; cdr3_aa: CASSLGHQLAGAYEQYF
v_call: TRBV5-1; d_call: .; clone_size: .; j_call: TRBJ1-1; cdr3_nt: TGCGCCAGCAGCTTGGAACAGGGTTTTACTGAAGCTTTCTTT; cdr3_aa: CASSLEQGFTEAFF
v_call: TRBV10-3; d_call: .; clone_size: .; j_call: TRBJ2-4; cdr3_nt: TGTGCCATCAGTGAGTCTCACGGTAGAGCCAAAAACATTCAGTACTTC; cdr3_aa: CAISESHGRAKNIQYF
v_call: TRBV7-9; d_call: .; clone_size: .; j_call: TRBJ2-7; cdr3_nt: TGTGCCAGCAGCTTATACAGGGAAGGCCACGAGCAGTACTTC; cdr3_aa: CASSLYREGHEQYF
v_call: TRBV13; d_call: TRBD1; clone_size: .; j_call: TRBJ1-2; cdr3_nt: TGTGCCAGCAGCTTAACAGGGGGCGAGAGCTACACCTTC; cdr3_aa: CASSLTGGESYTF
v_call: TRBV2; d_call: TRBD1; clone_size: few; j_call: TRBJ2-3; cdr3_nt: TGTGCCAGCACCGGGACAGGGGTAGATACGCAGTATTTT; cdr3_aa: CASTGTGVDTQYF
v_call: TRBV2; d_call: .; clone_size: .; j_call: TRBJ2-1; cdr3_nt: TGTGCCAGCAGTGTTTGGGTCTCCTACAATGAGCAGTTCTTC; cdr3_aa: CASSVWVSYNEQFF
v_call: TRBV6-1; d_call: TRBD1; clone_size: .; j_call: TRBJ2-3; cdr3_nt: TGTGCCAGCCAGGGACAGGGGGCCCCAGATACGCAGTATTTT; cdr3_aa: CASQGQGAPDTQYF